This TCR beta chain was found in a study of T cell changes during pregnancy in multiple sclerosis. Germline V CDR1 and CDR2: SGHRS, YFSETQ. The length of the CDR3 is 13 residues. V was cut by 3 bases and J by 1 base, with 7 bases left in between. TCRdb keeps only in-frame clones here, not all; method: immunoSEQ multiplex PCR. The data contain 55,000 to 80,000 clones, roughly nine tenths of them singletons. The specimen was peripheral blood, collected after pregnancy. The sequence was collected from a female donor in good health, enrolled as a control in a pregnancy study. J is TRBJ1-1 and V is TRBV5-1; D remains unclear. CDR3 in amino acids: CASSWAGNTEAFF. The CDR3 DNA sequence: TGCGCCAGCAGCTGGGCCGGGAACACTGAAGCTTTCTTT.